The sequence of this TCR beta chain was determined in a study of chemoradiotherapy in HPV16-positive cancers. On the study more broadly: Candidate HPV-specific clones and shared TCR motifs came from a couple of HPV16-positive patients.

The table came from immunoSEQ multiplex PCR; TCRdb's copy has only in-frame clones and leaves some out. The data contain 40,000 to 60,000 clones, 90% of them singletons. Germline CDR1 is DFQATT and CDR2 is SNEGSKA (reference sequence). The germline V and J ends were trimmed by 5 bases and 7 bases, with 9 bases remaining between them. The CDR3 extends over 11 amino acids. General study results and limits: Candidate HPV-specific clones and E7-related TCR motifs grew in tumor during treatment. For HPV16-positive patients, expanding HPV-responsive T cells associated with longer recurrence-free survival.

Remarks on this clone: Its antigen is undetermined.

The origin of this receptor is a human donor with HPV-associated anogenital cancer. V is TRBV20-1 and J is TRBJ2-1, with D possibly matching TRBD2 (5 bases). Source: blood, taken from a patient who underwent chemoradiotherapy. This chain's CDR3 is CSAWTGNEQFF. DNA for the CDR3: TGCAGTGCTTGGACTGGAAATGAGCAGTTCTTC.